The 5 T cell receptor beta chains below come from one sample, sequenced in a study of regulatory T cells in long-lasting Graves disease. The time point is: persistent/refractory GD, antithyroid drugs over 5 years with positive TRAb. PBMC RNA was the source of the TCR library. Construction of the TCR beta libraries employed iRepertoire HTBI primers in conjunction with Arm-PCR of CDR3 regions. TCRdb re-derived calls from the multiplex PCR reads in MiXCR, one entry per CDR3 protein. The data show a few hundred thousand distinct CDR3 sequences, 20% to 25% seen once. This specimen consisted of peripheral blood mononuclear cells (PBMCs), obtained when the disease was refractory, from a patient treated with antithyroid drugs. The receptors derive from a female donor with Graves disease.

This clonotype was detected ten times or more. The CDR3, as DNA: TGTGCCACCAGTGAACCAAGTTCCTACGAGCAGTACTTC. Its translation is CATSEPSSYEQYF. The chain links TRBV24-1 to TRBJ2-7, with D unclear. Trimming shortened V by 4 bases and J by 1 base, and 7 bases separated the two germline ends. Germline V lookup: CDR1 KGHDR, CDR2 SFDVKD. This CDR3 has 13 residues.

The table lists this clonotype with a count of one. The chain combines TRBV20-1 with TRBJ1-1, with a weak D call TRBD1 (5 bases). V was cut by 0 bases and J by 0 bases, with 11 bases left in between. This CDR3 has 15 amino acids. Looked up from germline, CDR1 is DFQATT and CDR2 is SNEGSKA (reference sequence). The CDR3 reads CSARDWVRVNTEAFF. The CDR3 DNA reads TGCAGTGCTAGAGATTGGGTCAGGGTGAACACTGAAGCTTTCTTT.

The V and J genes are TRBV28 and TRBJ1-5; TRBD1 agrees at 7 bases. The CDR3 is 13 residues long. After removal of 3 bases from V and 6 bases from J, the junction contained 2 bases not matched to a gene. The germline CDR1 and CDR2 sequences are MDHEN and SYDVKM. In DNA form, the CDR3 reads TGTGCCAGCAGTTTCCAGGGGGTTCAGCCCCAGCATTTT. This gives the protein CASSFQGVQPQHF.

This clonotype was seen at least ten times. DNA for the CDR3: TGTGCCAGCAGCTTACCCCGGACAGGCTCCTACGAGCAGTACTTC. Translation: CASSLPRTGSYEQYF. V is TRBV7-2 and J is TRBJ2-7, with TRBD1 matching 7 bases. CDR3 size: 15 residues. Looked up from germline, CDR1 is SGHTA and CDR2 is FQGNSA. Unmatched junction bases numbered 4, after V lost 2 bases and J lost 0 bases.

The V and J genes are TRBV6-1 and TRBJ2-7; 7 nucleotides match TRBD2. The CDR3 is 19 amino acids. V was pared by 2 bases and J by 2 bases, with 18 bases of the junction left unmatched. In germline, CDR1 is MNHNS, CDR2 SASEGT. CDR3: CASSEYGGGPSTKTYEQYF. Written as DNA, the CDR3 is TGTGCCAGCAGTGAATATGGGGGAGGGCCTTCTACTAAAACCTACGAGCAGTACTTC.